The rows below give T cell receptor beta chains drawn from one sample of a study of T cells after yellow fever vaccination. TCRdb independently ran MiXCR on the 5' RACE reads; one entry per CDR3 protein. The sample holds under 300,000 distinct CDR3 sequences, roughly 6.8% seen once. The starting material was CD4+ T cells sorted from PBMCs, obtained on the day of the yellow fever booster vaccination. These TCRs come from a man younger than 40 who received the YFV17D yellow fever vaccine. Both conserved end residues are part of each CDR3. Fields, in order: CDR3 length, D gene, J gene, clone size, V gene, CDR3 DNA, CDR3 protein. A D gene is named only where the DNA matches it firmly. Size values are once, few and many counts, or a class for expanded clones, and some rows have none.

CDR3 length: 13
D gene: TRBD1
J gene: TRBJ2-5
clone size: few
V gene: TRBV29-1
CDR3 DNA: TGCAGCGTTGTGACAGGGGGCCAAGAGACCCAGTACTTC
CDR3 protein: CSVVTGGQETQYF

CDR3 length: 12
D gene: NA
J gene: TRBJ1-5
clone size: few
V gene: TRBV15
CDR3 DNA: TGTGCCACCAGCACCCCGAATCAGCCCCAGCATTTT
CDR3 protein: CATSTPNQPQHF

CDR3 length: 15
D gene: TRBD2
J gene: TRBJ2-5
clone size: many
V gene: TRBV7-9
CDR3 DNA: TGTGCCAGCAGCTCGGGACTAGCGGGAGTTGAGACCCAGTACTTC
CDR3 protein: CASSSGLAGVETQYF

CDR3 length: 15
D gene: TRBD2
J gene: TRBJ2-1
clone size: many
V gene: TRBV9
CDR3 DNA: TGTGCCAGCAGCTACGGCCTAGCGGCAGACAATGAGCAGTTCTTC
CDR3 protein: CASSYGLAADNEQFF

CDR3 length: 17
D gene: NA
J gene: TRBJ2-7
clone size: few
V gene: TRBV21-1
CDR3 DNA: TGTGCCAGCACCACAACGGGACAGGGGAGAAAAATCTACGAGCAGTACTTC
CDR3 protein: CASTTTGQGRKIYEQYF

CDR3 length: 17
D gene: TRBD1
J gene: TRBJ2-7
clone size: few
V gene: TRBV20-1
CDR3 DNA: TGCAGTGCTAGAACCCATCTCCCAGGGGGTAGCTCCTACGAGCAGTACTTC
CDR3 protein: CSARTHLPGGSSYEQYF

CDR3 length: 13
D gene: NA
J gene: TRBJ1-2
clone size: NA
V gene: TRBV12-3/TRBV12-4
CDR3 DNA: TGTGCCAGCAGTATAACAGGGAAGTATGGCTACACCTTC
CDR3 protein: CASSITGKYGYTF

CDR3 length: 16
D gene: NA
J gene: TRBJ2-3
clone size: few
V gene: TRBV10-2
CDR3 DNA: TGCGCCAGCACCCCGAGGGGGACCCTGGGGGGCGATACGCAGTATTTT
CDR3 protein: CASTPRGTLGGDTQYF

CDR3 length: 15
D gene: NA
J gene: TRBJ2-5
clone size: few
V gene: TRBV11-2
CDR3 DNA: TGTGCCAGCAGCTCCGGAAGCCGGGGCCTAGAGACCCAGTACTTC
CDR3 protein: CASSSGSRGLETQYF

CDR3 length: 14
D gene: NA
J gene: TRBJ2-5
clone size: NA
V gene: TRBV4-3
CDR3 DNA: TGCGCCAGCAGCCAAGAAGAGGTGGGAGTTACCCAGTACTTC
CDR3 protein: CASSQEEVGVTQYF

CDR3 length: 11
D gene: NA
J gene: TRBJ1-4
clone size: few
V gene: TRBV20-1
CDR3 DNA: TGCAGTGCTCCGTTTAATGAAAAACTGTTTTTT
CDR3 protein: CSAPFNEKLFF

CDR3 length: 16
D gene: TRBD2
J gene: TRBJ2-2
clone size: NA
V gene: TRBV20-1
CDR3 DNA: TGCAGTGCTTCGCGTTTAGCGGGGGCGAACACCGGGGAGCTGTTTTTT
CDR3 protein: CSASRLAGANTGELFF

CDR3 length: 15
D gene: NA
J gene: TRBJ2-5
clone size: NA
V gene: TRBV7-2
CDR3 DNA: TGTGCCAGCAGCACTTGGACAATCGCAGGAGAGACCCAGTACTTC
CDR3 protein: CASSTWTIAGETQYF

CDR3 length: 16
D gene: NA
J gene: TRBJ1-5
clone size: NA
V gene: TRBV6-1
CDR3 DNA: TGTGCCAGCAGTGAACTCCCGACACGGATCAATCAGCCCCAGCATTTT
CDR3 protein: CASSELPTRINQPQHF

CDR3 length: 14
D gene: NA
J gene: TRBJ2-3
clone size: NA
V gene: TRBV5-1
CDR3 DNA: TGCGCCAGCAGCTTGGGTACTAGCACAGATACGCACTATTTT
CDR3 protein: CASSLGTSTDTHYF

CDR3 length: 15
D gene: TRBD1
J gene: TRBJ1-2
clone size: few
V gene: TRBV24-1
CDR3 DNA: TGTGCCACCAGTGATGCGGGACAGGGAAGGGATGGCTACACCTTC
CDR3 protein: CATSDAGQGRDGYTF

CDR3 length: 15
D gene: NA
J gene: TRBJ1-1
clone size: NA
V gene: TRBV24-1
CDR3 DNA: TGTGCCACCAGTGAGGTACAGGCCATGAACACTGAAGCTTTCTTT
CDR3 protein: CATSEVQAMNTEAFF

CDR3 length: 13
D gene: TRBD1
J gene: TRBJ2-7
clone size: many
V gene: TRBV5-5
CDR3 DNA: TGTGCCAGCAGCTTAAGACAGGGGAACGAGCAGTACTTC
CDR3 protein: CASSLRQGNEQYF

CDR3 length: 13
D gene: NA
J gene: TRBJ1-6
clone size: NA
V gene: TRBV7-2
CDR3 DNA: TGTGCCAGCAGCCGACAGTATAATTCACCCCTCCACTTT
CDR3 protein: CASSRQYNSPLHF

CDR3 length: 15
D gene: TRBD1
J gene: TRBJ2-5
clone size: few
V gene: TRBV28
CDR3 DNA: TGTGCCAGCAGTTTATACGGGGACAGGGAAGAGACCCAGTACTTC
CDR3 protein: CASSLYGDREETQYF

CDR3 length: 15
D gene: TRBD2
J gene: TRBJ2-3
clone size: many
V gene: TRBV12-3/TRBV12-4
CDR3 DNA: TGTGCCAGCAGAAGCCCTGGACTAGCGGGAGATACGCAGTATTTT
CDR3 protein: CASRSPGLAGDTQYF

CDR3 length: 15
D gene: NA
J gene: TRBJ1-6
clone size: few
V gene: TRBV4-3
CDR3 DNA: TGCGCCAGCAGCCAAGTACAGGATGGTGCTTCACCCCTCCACTTT
CDR3 protein: CASSQVQDGASPLHF

CDR3 length: 16
D gene: TRBD1
J gene: TRBJ2-6
clone size: many
V gene: TRBV10-3
CDR3 DNA: TGTGCCATCAGGACAGGGGCCGGGTCTGGGGCCAACGTCCTGACTTTC
CDR3 protein: CAIRTGAGSGANVLTF